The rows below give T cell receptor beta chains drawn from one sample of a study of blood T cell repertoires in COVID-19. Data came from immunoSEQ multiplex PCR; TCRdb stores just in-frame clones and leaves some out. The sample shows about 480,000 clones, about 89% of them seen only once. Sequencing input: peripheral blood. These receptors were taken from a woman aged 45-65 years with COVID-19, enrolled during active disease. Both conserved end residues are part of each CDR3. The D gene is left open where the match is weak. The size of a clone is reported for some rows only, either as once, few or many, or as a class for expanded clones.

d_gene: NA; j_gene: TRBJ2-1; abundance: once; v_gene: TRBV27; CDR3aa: CASSRREYNEQFF; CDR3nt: TGTGCCAGCAGCCGCAGGGAATACAATGAGCAGTTCTTC
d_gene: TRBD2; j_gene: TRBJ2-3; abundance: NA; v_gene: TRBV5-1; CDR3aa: CASSLEAGDTDTQYF; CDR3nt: TGCGCCAGCAGCTTAGAAGCGGGGGACACAGATACGCAGTATTTT
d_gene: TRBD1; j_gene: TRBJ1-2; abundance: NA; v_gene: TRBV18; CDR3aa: CASSPEGTGGLPGYGYTF; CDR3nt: TGTGCCAGCTCACCCGAGGGGACAGGGGGCCTCCCGGGCTATGGCTACACCTTC
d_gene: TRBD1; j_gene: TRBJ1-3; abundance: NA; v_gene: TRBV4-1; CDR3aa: CASSQWDRGSSGNTIYF; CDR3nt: TGCGCCAGCAGCCAATGGGACAGGGGCAGCTCTGGAAACACCATATATTTT
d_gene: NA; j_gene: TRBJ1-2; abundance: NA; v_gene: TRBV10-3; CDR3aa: CATTVGGAENYGYTF; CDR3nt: TGTGCCACCACAGTAGGTGGGGCCGAGAACTATGGCTACACCTTC
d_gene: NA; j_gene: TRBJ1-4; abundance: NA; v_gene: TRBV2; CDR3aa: CASNGRQENEKLFF; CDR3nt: TGTGCCAGCAACGGGAGGCAGGAGAATGAAAAACTGTTTTTT
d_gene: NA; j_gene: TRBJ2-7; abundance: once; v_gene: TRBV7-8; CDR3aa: CASSLNSRGEQQYF; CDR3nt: TGTGCCAGCAGCTTAAATTCAAGGGGTGAACAGCAGTACTTC
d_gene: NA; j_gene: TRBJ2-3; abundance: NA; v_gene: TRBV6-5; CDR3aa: CASMKIKGTDTQYF; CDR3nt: TGTGCCAGCATGAAGATTAAGGGGACAGATACGCAGTATTTT
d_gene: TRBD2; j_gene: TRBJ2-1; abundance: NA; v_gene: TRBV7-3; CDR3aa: CASSPGLAGGLEQFF; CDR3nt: TGTGCCAGCAGCCCCGGACTAGCGGGGGGACTAGAGCAGTTCTTC
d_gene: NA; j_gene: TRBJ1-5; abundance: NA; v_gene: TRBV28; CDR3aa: CASALERQPQHF; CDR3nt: TGTGCCAGCGCCCTGGAGCGGCAGCCCCAGCATTTT
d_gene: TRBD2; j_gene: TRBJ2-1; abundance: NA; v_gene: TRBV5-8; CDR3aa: CASSLGTSGVNEQFF; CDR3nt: TGTGCCAGCAGCTTGGGGACTAGCGGGGTGAATGAGCAGTTCTTC
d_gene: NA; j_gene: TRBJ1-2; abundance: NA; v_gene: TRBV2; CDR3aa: CASSPDRQGYGYTF; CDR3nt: TGTGCCAGCAGTCCAGACAGGCAGGGCTATGGCTACACCTTC
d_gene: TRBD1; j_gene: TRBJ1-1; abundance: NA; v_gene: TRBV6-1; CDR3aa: CASSWFGTGGTEAFF; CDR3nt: TGTGCCAGCAGTTGGTTCGGGACAGGGGGCACTGAAGCTTTCTTT
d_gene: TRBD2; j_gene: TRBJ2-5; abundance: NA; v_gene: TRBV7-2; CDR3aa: CASSLRERGKETQYF; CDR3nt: TGTGCCAGCAGCTTAAGGGAGCGGGGGAAAGAGACCCAGTACTTC
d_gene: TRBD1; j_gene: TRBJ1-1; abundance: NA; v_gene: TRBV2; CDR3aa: CASTLQGAHTEAFF; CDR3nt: TGTGCCAGCACCTTACAGGGGGCGCATACTGAAGCTTTCTTT
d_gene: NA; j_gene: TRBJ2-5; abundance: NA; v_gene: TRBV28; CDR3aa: CASSPLDWEGGTQYF; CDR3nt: TGTGCCAGCAGTCCCCTTGACTGGGAAGGGGGGACCCAGTACTTC
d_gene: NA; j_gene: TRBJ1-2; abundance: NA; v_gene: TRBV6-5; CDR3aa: CASSPASGLGYGYTF; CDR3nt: TGTGCCAGCAGTCCCGCGAGCGGGCTCGGGTATGGCTACACCTTC
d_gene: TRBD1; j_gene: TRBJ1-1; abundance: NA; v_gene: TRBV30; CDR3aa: CAWRRGSNTEAFF; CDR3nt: TGTGCCTGGCGCAGGGGGTCGAACACTGAAGCTTTCTTT
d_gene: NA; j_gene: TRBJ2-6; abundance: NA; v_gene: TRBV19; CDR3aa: CASSTQGSGSGANVLTF; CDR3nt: TGTGCCAGTAGTACACAGGGCTCGGGCTCTGGGGCCAACGTCCTGACTTTC
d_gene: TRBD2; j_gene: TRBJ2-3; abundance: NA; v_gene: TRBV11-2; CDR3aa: CASSLSTSGDTQYF; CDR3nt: TGTGCCAGCAGCTTAAGCACTAGCGGGGATACGCAGTATTTT
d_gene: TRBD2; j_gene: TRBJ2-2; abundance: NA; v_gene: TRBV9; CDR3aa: CASSVGLAANTGELFF; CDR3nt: TGTGCCAGCAGCGTAGGACTAGCAGCGAACACCGGGGAGCTGTTTTTT
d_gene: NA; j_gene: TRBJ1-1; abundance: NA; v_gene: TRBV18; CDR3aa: CASSPAVNTEAFF; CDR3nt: TGTGCCAGCTCACCTGCGGTCAACACTGAAGCTTTCTTT
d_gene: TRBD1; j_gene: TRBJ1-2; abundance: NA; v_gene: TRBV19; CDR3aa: CASSLQGVRGYTF; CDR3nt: TGTGCCAGTAGTCTGCAGGGGGTGAGGGGCTACACCTTC
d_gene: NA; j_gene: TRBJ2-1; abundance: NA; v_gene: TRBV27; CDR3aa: CASSEDFPSYNEQFF; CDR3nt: TGTGCCAGCAGTGAGGACTTCCCCTCCTACAATGAGCAGTTCTTC
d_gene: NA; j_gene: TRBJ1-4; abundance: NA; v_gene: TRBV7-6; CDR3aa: CASSDLIQGNEKLFF; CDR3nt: TGTGCCAGCAGCGATCTGATTCAGGGGAATGAAAAACTGTTTTTT
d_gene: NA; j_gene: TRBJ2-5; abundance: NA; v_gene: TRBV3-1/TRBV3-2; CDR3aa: CASSQRGGGWETQYF; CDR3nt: TGTGCCAGCAGCCAACGCGGCGGTGGATGGGAGACCCAGTACTTC
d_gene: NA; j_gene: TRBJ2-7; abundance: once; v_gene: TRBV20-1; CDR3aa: CSADRLYEQYF; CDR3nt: TGCAGTGCTGATAGACTATACGAGCAGTACTTC
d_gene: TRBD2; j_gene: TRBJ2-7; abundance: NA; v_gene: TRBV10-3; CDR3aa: CAISDAGTRGEQYF; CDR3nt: TGTGCCATCAGTGATGCCGGGACTAGAGGGGAGCAGTACTTC
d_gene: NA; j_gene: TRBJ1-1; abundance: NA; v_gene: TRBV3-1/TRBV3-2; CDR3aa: CASSRGLAGATEAFF; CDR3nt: TGTGCCAGCAGCCGAGGCCTTGCGGGGGCGACTGAAGCTTTCTTT
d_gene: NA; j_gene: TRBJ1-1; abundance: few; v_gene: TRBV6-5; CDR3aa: CASSYQRGAEAFF; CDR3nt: TGTGCCAGCAGTTACCAGCGGGGGGCTGAAGCTTTCTTT
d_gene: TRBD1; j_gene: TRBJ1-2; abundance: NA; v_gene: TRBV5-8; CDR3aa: CASSLGDRDFYGYTF; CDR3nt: TGTGCCAGCAGCTTGGGGGACAGGGACTTTTATGGCTACACCTTC
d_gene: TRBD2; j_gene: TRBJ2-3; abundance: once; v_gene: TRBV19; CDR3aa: CASGLVGGGLDMTQYF; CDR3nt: TGTGCCAGTGGTTTGGTGGGCGGGGGTCTTGATATGACGCAGTATTTT